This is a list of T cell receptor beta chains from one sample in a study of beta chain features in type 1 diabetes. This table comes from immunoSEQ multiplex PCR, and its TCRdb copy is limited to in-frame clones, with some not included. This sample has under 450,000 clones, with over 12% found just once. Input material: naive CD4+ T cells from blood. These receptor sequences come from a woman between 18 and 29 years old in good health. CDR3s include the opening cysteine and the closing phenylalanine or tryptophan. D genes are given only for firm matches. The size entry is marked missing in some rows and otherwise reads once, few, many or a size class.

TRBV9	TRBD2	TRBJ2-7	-	CASSPRVAGVPYEQYF	TGTGCCAGCAGCCCCCGGGTAGCGGGAGTTCCCTACGAGCAGTACTTC
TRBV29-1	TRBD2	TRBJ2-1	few	CSVVGLAARSSYNEQFF	TGCAGCGTTGTCGGGCTAGCGGCTCGAAGCTCCTACAATGAGCAGTTCTTC
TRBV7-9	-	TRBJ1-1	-	CASSLVIQGVVVNSEAFF	TGTGCCAGCAGCTTAGTTATACAGGGTGTTGTTGTGAACTCTGAAGCTTTCTTT
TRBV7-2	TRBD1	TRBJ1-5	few	CASSLGDRGNQPQHF	TGTGCCAGCAGCTTAGGGGACAGGGGGAATCAGCCCCAGCATTTT
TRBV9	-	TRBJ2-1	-	CASSKADPPGRQFF	TGTGCCAGCAGCAAAGCGGACCCCCCCGGTCGGCAGTTCTTC
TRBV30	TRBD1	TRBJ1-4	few	CAWSVDRVDEKLFF	TGTGCCTGGAGTGTCGACAGGGTTGATGAAAAACTGTTTTTT
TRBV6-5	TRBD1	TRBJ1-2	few	CASSYSTGGDYGYTF	TGTGCCAGCAGTTACAGTACAGGGGGCGACTATGGCTACACCTTC
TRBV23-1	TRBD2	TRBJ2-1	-	CASSHLSGTSGRTGGNEQFF	TGCGCCAGCAGTCACTTATCCGGGACTAGCGGGAGGACCGGCGGCAATGAGCAGTTCTTC
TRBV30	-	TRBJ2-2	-	CAWSVFRSQGSGELFF	TGTGCCTGGAGTGTATTCCGGTCACAGGGCAGCGGGGAGCTGTTTTTT
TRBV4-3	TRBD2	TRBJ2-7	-	CASSQDLGEGREQYF	TGCGCCAGCAGCCAAGATCTGGGGGAGGGCCGCGAGCAGTACTTC
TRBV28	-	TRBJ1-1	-	CASSLGGETEAFF	TGTGCCAGCAGTTTGGGAGGAGAGACTGAAGCTTTCTTT
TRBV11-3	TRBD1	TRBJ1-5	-	CASSPRQGQPQHF	TGTGCCAGCAGCCCGCGACAGGGTCAACCCCAGCATTTT
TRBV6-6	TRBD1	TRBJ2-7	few	CASLTGGVLGEQYF	TGTGCCAGCCTTACAGGGGGAGTGCTCGGCGAGCAGTACTTC
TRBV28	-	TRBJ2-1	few	CASSSSGSGSYNEQFF	TGTGCCAGCAGTTCCTCAGGAAGTGGCTCCTACAATGAGCAGTTCTTC
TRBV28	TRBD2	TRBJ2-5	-	CASSSRLAGTETQYF	TGTGCCAGCAGTTCGCGACTAGCGGGAACAGAGACCCAGTACTTC
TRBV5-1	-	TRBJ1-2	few	CASRYSRDYYGYTF	TGCGCCAGCAGATACAGCAGGGACTACTATGGCTACACCTTC
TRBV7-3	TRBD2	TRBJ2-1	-	CASSFSGRAYNEQFF	TGTGCCAGCAGCTTTAGCGGGAGAGCTTACAATGAGCAGTTCTTC
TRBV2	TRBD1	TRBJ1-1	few	CASRPGQGRLNTEAFF	TGTGCCAGCAGGCCGGGACAGGGTAGATTGAACACTGAAGCTTTCTTT
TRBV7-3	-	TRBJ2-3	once	CASSRRVGSTDTQYF	TGTGCCAGCAGCCGGCGGGTTGGTAGCACAGATACGCAGTATTTT
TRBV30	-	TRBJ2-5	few	CAWSLTGETQYF	TGTGCCTGGAGTTTAACCGGAGAGACCCAGTACTTC
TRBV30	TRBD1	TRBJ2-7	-	CASTGTGAYEQYF	TGTGCCTCAACCGGGACAGGAGCCTACGAGCAGTACTTC
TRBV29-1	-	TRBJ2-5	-	CSVRGGARTGIRETQYF	TGCAGCGTGCGGGGGGGGGCGCGGACAGGGATTAGAGAGACCCAGTACTTC
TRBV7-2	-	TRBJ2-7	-	CASSHDWSSYEQYF	TGTGCCAGCAGTCACGACTGGAGCTCCTACGAGCAGTACTTC
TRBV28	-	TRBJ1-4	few	CASSSGQINEKLFF	TGTGCCAGCAGTTCTGGACAGATAAATGAAAAACTGTTTTTT
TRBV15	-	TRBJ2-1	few	CATSRGFRESYNEQFF	TGTGCCACCAGCAGAGGTTTTCGGGAGTCCTACAATGAGCAGTTCTTC
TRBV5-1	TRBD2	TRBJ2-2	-	CASAGLAGHTGELFF	TGCGCCAGCGCCGGACTAGCGGGACACACCGGGGAGCTGTTTTTT
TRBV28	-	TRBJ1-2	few	CASSSRTAIYGYTF	TGTGCCAGCAGTTCCCGGACAGCGATCTATGGCTACACCTTC
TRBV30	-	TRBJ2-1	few	CAWSVREYNEQFF	TGTGCCTGGAGTGTACGGGAGTACAATGAGCAGTTCTTC
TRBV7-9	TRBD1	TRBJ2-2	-	CAGRDRNTGELFF	TGTGCCGGCCGGGACAGGAACACCGGGGAGCTGTTTTTT
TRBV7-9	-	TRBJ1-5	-	CASSLDWGDNQPQHF	TGTGCCAGCAGCTTAGATTGGGGGGATAATCAGCCCCAGCATTTT
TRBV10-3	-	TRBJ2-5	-	CAIRSRGYLETQYF	TGTGCCATCAGATCAAGGGGCTATTTAGAGACCCAGTACTTC
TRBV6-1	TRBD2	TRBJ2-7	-	CASSVHASGSSYEQYF	TGTGCCAGCAGTGTCCATGCGAGCGGGAGCTCCTACGAGCAGTACTTC
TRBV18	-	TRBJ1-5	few	CASSLADSNQPQHF	TGTGCCAGCTCACTGGCGGATAGCAATCAGCCCCAGCATTTT
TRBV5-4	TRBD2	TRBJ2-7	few	CASSLGTSGSYEQYF	TGTGCCAGCAGCTTAGGGACTAGCGGGAGCTACGAGCAGTACTTC
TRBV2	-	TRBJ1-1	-	CASNPRSGNTEAFF	TGTGCCAGCAACCCCAGGTCAGGGAACACTGAAGCTTTCTTT
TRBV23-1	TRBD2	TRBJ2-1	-	CASSQSGGLGLAGGAYNEQFF	TGCGCCAGCAGTCAATCGGGAGGATTGGGACTAGCGGGAGGTGCCTACAATGAGCAGTTCTTC
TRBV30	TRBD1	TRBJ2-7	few	CAWSGTGGSYEQYF	TGTGCCTGGTCCGGGACAGGGGGCTCCTACGAGCAGTACTTC
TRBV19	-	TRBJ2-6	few	CASNQGSGANVLTF	TGTGCCAGTAACCAGGGCTCTGGGGCCAACGTCCTGACTTTC
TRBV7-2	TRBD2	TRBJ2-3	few	CASRRRRLAVTDTQYF	TGTGCCAGCCGACGCCGGAGGCTAGCGGTCACAGATACGCAGTATTTT
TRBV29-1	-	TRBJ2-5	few	CSVAGPLDQYF	TGCAGCGTTGCAGGCCCCCTCGACCAGTACTTC
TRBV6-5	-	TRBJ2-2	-	CAGLDRLNTGELFF	TGTGCCGGGCTGGACAGACTAAACACCGGGGAGCTGTTTTTT
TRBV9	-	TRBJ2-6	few	CASSVGGNVLTF	TGTGCCAGCAGCGTAGGCGGCAACGTCCTGACTTTC
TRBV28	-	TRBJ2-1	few	CASSSGSSEQFF	TGTGCCAGCAGTTCAGGGTCCAGTGAGCAGTTCTTC
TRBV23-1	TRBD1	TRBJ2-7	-	CASHHEGATYEQYF	TGCGCCAGCCATCATGAGGGGGCAACCTACGAGCAGTACTTC
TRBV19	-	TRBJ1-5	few	CASSPGMSQPQHF	TGTGCCAGTAGCCCAGGGATGTCTCAGCCCCAGCATTTT
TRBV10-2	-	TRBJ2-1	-	CANLSVLQSCEQFF	TGCGCCAACCTTAGCGTTCTACAATCTTGTGAGCAGTTCTTC
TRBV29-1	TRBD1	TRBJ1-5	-	CSVGRDSYQPQHF	TGCAGCGTTGGAAGGGACAGTTATCAGCCCCAGCATTTT
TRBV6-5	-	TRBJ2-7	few	CASRGRLAYEQYF	TGTGCCAGCAGAGGTCGACTAGCCTACGAGCAGTACTTC
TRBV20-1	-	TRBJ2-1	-	CISLRGNEQFF	TGCATCTCCCTTCGAGGCAATGAGCAGTTCTTC
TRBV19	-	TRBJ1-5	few	CASSITAGDQPQHF	TGTGCCAGTAGTATAACGGCAGGGGATCAGCCCCAGCATTTT
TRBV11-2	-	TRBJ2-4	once	CASSLLSDIQYF	TGTGCCAGCAGCTTACTTTCCGACATTCAGTACTTC